A selection of T cell receptor beta chains follows, all from one sample in a study of T-cell reconstitution after alpha-beta-depleted transplantation in children. TCRdb reprocessed the PCR reads with MiXCR, giving one entry per CDR3 protein. In the table there are around 300,000 distinct CDR3 sequences, almost 8% of which are singletons. This specimen was peripheral blood, taken 360 days after TCRalphabeta/CD19-depleted stem cell transplant. The source is a female patient aged 2-10 years who had a stem cell transplant for Fanconi anemia, so the T cells may come from the graft donor. The CDR3 runs from the conserved cysteine through the conserved F or W. Each record gives: clone size, J gene, D gene, V gene, CDR3 protein, CDR3 DNA. A D gene is named only where the DNA matches it firmly. Clone size, where shown, is once, few, many, or a class for clones that have expanded.

size: many
J: TRBJ2-7
D: .
V: TRBV5-6
CDR3: CASSLAQHPYEQYF
DNA: TGTGCCAGCAGCTTGGCACAGCATCCCTACGAGCAGTACTTC

size: few
J: TRBJ2-7
D: .
V: TRBV7-8
CDR3: CASSGRTERYEQYF
DNA: TGTGCCAGCAGCGGAAGGACAGAACGCTACGAGCAGTACTTC

size: .
J: TRBJ1-6
D: .
V: TRBV7-6
CDR3: CASSPQRPFSRNSPLHF
DNA: TGTGCCAGCAGCCCCCAGCGGCCGTTCTCGAGGAATTCACCCCTCCACTTT

size: few
J: TRBJ1-2
D: .
V: TRBV5-4
CDR3: CASRGWDYGYTF
DNA: TGTGCCTCCCGGGGCTGGGACTATGGCTACACCTTC

size: many
J: TRBJ2-1
D: TRBD1
V: TRBV12-3/TRBV12-4
CDR3: CASSQGQPYNEQFF
DNA: TGTGCCAGCAGTCAGGGACAGCCCTACAATGAGCAGTTCTTC

size: few
J: TRBJ1-2
D: .
V: TRBV3-1
CDR3: CASSPDGGYGYTF
DNA: TGTGCCAGCAGCCCGGACGGGGGGTATGGCTACACCTTC

size: many
J: TRBJ1-5
D: TRBD1
V: TRBV29-1
CDR3: CSARGPNQPQHF
DNA: TGCAGCGCCAGGGGGCCCAATCAGCCCCAGCATTTT

size: many
J: TRBJ1-6
D: .
V: TRBV11-2
CDR3: CASSSTAYNSPLHF
DNA: TGTGCCAGCAGCTCGACTGCCTATAATTCACCCCTCCACTTT

size: many
J: TRBJ1-6
D: .
V: TRBV6-5
CDR3: CASSYQGNSPLHF
DNA: TGTGCCAGCAGTTACCAGGGGAATTCACCCCTCCACTTT

size: many
J: TRBJ2-3
D: TRBD1
V: TRBV7-9
CDR3: CASSSRGQGGTDTQYF
DNA: TGTGCCAGCAGCTCCAGGGGACAGGGCGGCACAGATACGCAGTATTTT

size: many
J: TRBJ1-5
D: .
V: TRBV7-8
CDR3: CASSLMGNQPQHF
DNA: TGTGCCAGCAGCTTAATGGGGAATCAGCCCCAGCATTTT

size: few
J: TRBJ2-3
D: TRBD2
V: TRBV2
CDR3: CASSPSGGRTDTQYF
DNA: TGTGCCAGCAGCCCTAGCGGGGGCCGCACAGATACGCAGTATTTT

size: .
J: TRBJ2-3
D: .
V: TRBV5-4
CDR3: CASSLRLTGRTDTQYF
DNA: TGTGCCAGCAGCTTGAGGCTCACAGGGAGGACAGATACGCAGTATTTT

size: many
J: TRBJ1-2
D: TRBD1
V: TRBV29-1
CDR3: CSVETTGGNYGYTF
DNA: TGCAGCGTTGAAACCACAGGGGGTAACTATGGCTACACCTTC

size: many
J: TRBJ2-3
D: .
V: TRBV5-1
CDR3: CASRPLGRNAIKYF
DNA: TGCGCCAGCAGACCGCTAGGACGTAACGCCATAAAGTATTTT

size: many
J: TRBJ1-3
D: .
V: TRBV7-6
CDR3: CASSPTGSSSGNTIYF
DNA: TGTGCCAGCAGCCCGACAGGTTCTAGCTCTGGAAACACCATATATTTT

size: .
J: TRBJ1-2
D: TRBD1
V: TRBV7-9
CDR3: CASSTRDSYLGYGYTF
DNA: TGTGCCAGCAGCACTCGGGACAGCTACTTGGGCTATGGCTACACCTTC

size: .
J: TRBJ1-2
D: .
V: TRBV5-5
CDR3: CASNSGVSNYGYTF
DNA: TGTGCCAGCAATTCGGGGGTTTCTAACTATGGCTACACCTTC

size: many
J: TRBJ2-7
D: TRBD2
V: TRBV7-9
CDR3: CASSLVAGVRLPSEQYF
DNA: TGTGCCAGCAGCTTAGTAGCGGGAGTCCGTCTCCCTAGCGAGCAGTACTTC

size: .
J: TRBJ2-1
D: .
V: TRBV3-1
CDR3: CASSQDQEGRQFF
DNA: TGTGCCAGCAGCCAAGATCAGGAGGGTCGTCAGTTCTTC

size: medium-sized
J: TRBJ2-7
D: .
V: TRBV12-3/TRBV12-4
CDR3: CASSLVGGGGEEQYF
DNA: TGTGCCAGCAGTTTAGTCGGGGGAGGCGGCGAAGAGCAGTACTTC

size: many
J: TRBJ2-5
D: .
V: TRBV7-9
CDR3: CASSPLGLGETQYF
DNA: TGTGCCAGCAGCCCCCTGGGGCTAGGAGAGACCCAGTACTTC

size: .
J: TRBJ2-2
D: .
V: TRBV6-1
CDR3: CASSRGDRRLTNTGELFF
DNA: TGTGCCAGCAGTAGAGGGGATCGTCGGCTCACGAACACCGGGGAGCTGTTTTTT

size: many
J: TRBJ2-1
D: TRBD2
V: TRBV7-8
CDR3: CASSSPGLAGMNNEQFF
DNA: TGTGCCAGCAGCTCGCCGGGACTAGCGGGTATGAACAATGAGCAGTTCTTC

size: many
J: TRBJ2-2
D: .
V: TRBV5-1
CDR3: CASSLMNTGELFF
DNA: TGCGCCAGCAGCTTAATGAACACCGGGGAGCTGTTTTTT

size: many
J: TRBJ2-5
D: TRBD1
V: TRBV6-5
CDR3: CASSFGQEAETQYF
DNA: TGTGCCAGCAGTTTCGGACAGGAGGCTGAGACCCAGTACTTC

size: many
J: TRBJ2-7
D: .
V: TRBV29-1
CDR3: CSVVGLASSPREQYF
DNA: TGCAGCGTTGTGGGCCTAGCGTCCTCCCCTAGGGAGCAGTACTTC

size: .
J: TRBJ2-7
D: .
V: TRBV6-1
CDR3: CASSEAGGGGYSYEQYF
DNA: TGTGCCAGCAGTGAGGCCGGAGGCGGCGGGTACTCCTACGAGCAGTACTTC

size: .
J: TRBJ2-2
D: TRBD1
V: TRBV10-1
CDR3: CASSIAGTGDTGELFF
DNA: TGCGCCAGCAGTATTGCTGGGACAGGGGACACCGGGGAGCTGTTTTTT

size: .
J: TRBJ2-1
D: TRBD2
V: TRBV27
CDR3: CASSRTSGGSGEQFF
DNA: TGTGCCAGCAGCCGGACTAGCGGGGGGTCGGGTGAGCAGTTCTTC

size: few
J: TRBJ1-1
D: .
V: TRBV2
CDR3: CASTALRTTEAFF
DNA: TGTGCCAGCACGGCCCTACGGACCACTGAAGCTTTCTTT

size: many
J: TRBJ2-7
D: .
V: TRBV28
CDR3: CASSLRAEQYF
DNA: TGTGCCAGCAGTCTCCGGGCCGAGCAGTACTTC

size: many
J: TRBJ2-6
D: .
V: TRBV5-1
CDR3: CASSYPDSFFSSGANVLTF
DNA: TGCGCCAGCAGCTATCCGGACAGCTTTTTTAGCTCTGGGGCCAACGTCCTGACTTTC

size: many
J: TRBJ2-3
D: .
V: TRBV20-1
CDR3: CSASNPLADTQYF
DNA: TGCAGTGCTAGTAACCCACTTGCAGATACGCAGTATTTT

size: few
J: TRBJ2-7
D: .
V: TRBV7-2
CDR3: CASSLTVGGSEQYF
DNA: TGTGCCAGCAGCTTAACGGTCGGGGGATCCGAGCAGTACTTC

size: few
J: TRBJ1-1
D: .
V: TRBV20-1
CDR3: CSARPDGDTEAFF
DNA: TGCAGTGCTAGACCCGATGGGGACACTGAAGCTTTCTTT

size: .
J: TRBJ2-6
D: TRBD2
V: TRBV10-3
CDR3: CAISGVTGREGRAVSGANVLTF
DNA: TGTGCCATCAGTGGGGTTACGGGGAGGGAGGGCAGGGCGGTCTCTGGGGCCAACGTCCTGACTTTC

size: .
J: TRBJ2-1
D: TRBD1
V: TRBV11-3
CDR3: CASSATGAEQFF
DNA: TGTGCCAGCAGCGCGACAGGGGCTGAGCAGTTCTTC

size: many
J: TRBJ2-5
D: .
V: TRBV29-1
CDR3: CSVDQGETQYF
DNA: TGCAGCGTTGATCAGGGGGAGACCCAGTACTTC

size: many
J: TRBJ2-2
D: .
V: TRBV5-5
CDR3: CASSPARVSNTGELFF
DNA: TGTGCCAGCAGCCCCGCTAGGGTATCGAACACCGGGGAGCTGTTTTTT

size: many
J: TRBJ2-1
D: .
V: TRBV11-2
CDR3: CASSLDGLWNEQFF
DNA: TGTGCCAGCAGCTTAGATGGGCTCTGGAATGAGCAGTTCTTC

size: .
J: TRBJ2-5
D: .
V: TRBV14
CDR3: CASMGAYQETQYF
DNA: TGTGCCAGCATGGGCGCGTACCAAGAGACCCAGTACTTC

size: .
J: TRBJ1-1
D: TRBD1
V: TRBV20-1
CDR3: CSAVLQGTEAFF
DNA: TGCAGTGCTGTTCTACAGGGGACTGAAGCTTTCTTT

size: few
J: TRBJ2-1
D: TRBD2
V: TRBV13
CDR3: CASSSFSPPSGGRPEYNEQFF
DNA: TGTGCCAGCAGCTCCTTTTCCCCCCCTAGCGGGGGCCGCCCGGAGTACAATGAGCAGTTCTTC

size: .
J: TRBJ1-2
D: .
V: TRBV5-6
CDR3: CASSSPPGPAYGYTF
DNA: TGTGCCAGCAGCTCGCCCCCTGGGCCCGCTTATGGCTACACCTTC

size: many
J: TRBJ1-4
D: .
V: TRBV29-1
CDR3: CSILREEKLFF
DNA: TGCAGCATTTTGAGAGAAGAAAAACTGTTTTTT

size: many
J: TRBJ2-1
D: .
V: TRBV29-1
CDR3: CSVEALNNEQFF
DNA: TGCAGCGTTGAGGCTTTGAACAATGAGCAGTTCTTC

size: few
J: TRBJ1-2
D: .
V: TRBV6-2/TRBV6-3
CDR3: CASSYSRGLYGYTF
DNA: TGTGCCAGCAGTTACAGCAGGGGTTTGTATGGCTACACCTTC

size: many
J: TRBJ2-3
D: .
V: TRBV12-3/TRBV12-4
CDR3: CASSFPGPQYF
DNA: TGTGCCAGCAGTTTTCCCGGGCCGCAGTATTTT

size: many
J: TRBJ2-4
D: TRBD2
V: TRBV7-9
CDR3: CASSPDLWEGKNIQYF
DNA: TGTGCCAGCAGCCCGGATCTATGGGAGGGCAAAAACATTCAGTACTTC

size: many
J: TRBJ2-7
D: TRBD2
V: TRBV5-1
CDR3: CASSLGSAGAPYEQYF
DNA: TGCGCCAGCAGCTTGGGTTCAGCGGGAGCCCCCTACGAGCAGTACTTC

size: many
J: TRBJ2-3
D: .
V: TRBV5-1
CDR3: CASSLEAPRDTQYF
DNA: TGCGCCAGCAGCTTGGAGGCTCCCAGGGATACGCAGTATTTT

size: .
J: TRBJ2-5
D: TRBD2
V: TRBV5-4
CDR3: CASSLGPGLAEETQYF
DNA: TGTGCCAGCAGCTTGGGCCCAGGACTAGCGGAAGAGACCCAGTACTTC